This TCR beta chain was captured by sequencing in a study of T cell repertoires in cytomegalovirus infection (dated by TCRdb to between 2018 and 2020). Some background on the complete study: Recently identified HLA-C-restricted CMV epitopes, whose presentation resists viral immunomodulation, were targeted by peptide stimulations together with well-studied HLA-B-restricted epitopes. Because public TCR beta signatures pointed to carriage of CMV infection together with the matching HLA type, the HLA type of each donor mattered for the analysis. What the authors observed across the whole study: In both this cohort and an independent roughly 350-donor cohort, the cumulative frequency of public TCR beta family members distinguished carriers of CMV infection plus the relevant HLA type. In the ex vivo response, HLA-C-restricted CMV-specific TCR beta clonotypes were dominant, and in two of eight donors the single most frequent clonotype came from this HLA-C-restricted group.

This specimen's treatment or condition label, interpreted: in vitro stimulation with specific CMV peptide epitopes to enrich CMV-specific T cells. TCRdb shows the sequencer as Illumina HiSeq 1500. TCRdb ran its own pipeline on the public reads, namely fastp trimming at Q25 and MiXCR clone calling, and kept in-frame beta chains. Records with the same CDR3 protein are collapsed into one entry carrying the most frequent genes and DNA. This sample is represented by approximately 770,000 distinct CDR3 sequences; roughly 28% of them were singletons. Jointly, the top ten make up about an eighth of the sample. V loses 1 base of germline sequence and J loses 6 bases, and the interval between the two ends is 12 bases. CDR1 and CDR2, per the germline V gene, are MGHRA and YSYEKL. The CDR3 starts with the cysteine, ends with the phenylalanine, and has 14 residues. Only the CDR3 portion is preserved as DNA: 42 bases, with reading frame beginning at the first base.

This clonotype was observed a handful of times. The target of this receptor is not known. No quality values exist for individual bases; no much larger clone is one base distant. The sequence was obtained from a human donor in good health (CMV status not recorded). Some clones in this sample may be carry-over from other donors' samples. This specimen was cultured CD8+ T cells from PBMCs, taken from culture after CMV antigen stimulation. This chain is built from TRBV4-1 and TRBJ2-5; a tentative D match to TRBD1 spans 5 bases. The bases read TGCGCCAGCAGCCAAGGGCTAGGGGAAAAGACCCAGTACTTC. This sequence encodes CASSQGLGEKTQYF.